This is a list of T cell receptor beta chains from one sample in a study of identical twins. TCRdb fed the 5' RACE reads into MiXCR, producing one record per CDR3 protein. The sample has 500,000 to 600,000 distinct CDR3 sequences, roughly 21% seen once. These same data were also listed under a study on T cells expressing NK-cell markers.

Sequenced sample: CD4+ T cells sorted from blood. Receptor source: a woman younger than 30 in good health. CDR3s leave out the opening cysteine and the closing phenylalanine or tryptophan. Only some rows state a clone size, as once, few, many or a class for expanded clones.

V: TRBV20-1; size: few; CDR3: SARGLGTQY
V: TRBV6-5; size: few; CDR3: ASSYGTGGFNEQF
V: TRBV10-3; size: many; CDR3: AISESVQGTYEQY
V: TRBV6-2/TRBV6-3; size: -; CDR3: ASTTLGAGNEQF
V: TRBV11-2; size: few; CDR3: ASSQSRTDTQY
V: TRBV7-2; size: few; CDR3: ASSLALGPTYEQY
V: TRBV6-5; size: few; CDR3: ASSSLGTGKFYGYT
V: TRBV6-5; size: -; CDR3: ASSYYGTGELF
V: TRBV20-1; size: few; CDR3: SASWSSGGGETQY
V: TRBV28; size: -; CDR3: ASPFRPEEQF